This is a list of T cell receptor beta chains from one sample in a study of CD8+CD57+ T cells in acquired aplastic anemia. TCRdb ran MiXCR on the reads and lists one entry per CDR3 protein. The data show some 170,000 distinct CDR3 sequences, approximately 44% seen once. Sequenced material: sorted CD4+, CD8+, or CD8+CD57+ T cells (not recorded which) from PBMCs. The source is a human donor in good health. Both conserved end residues are part of each CDR3. The order of the fields is J gene, V gene, clone size, D gene, CDR3 protein, CDR3 DNA. The D gene is left open where the match is weak. Rows may omit the clone size; those that give it use once, few, many or a size class.

j_call: TRBJ2-2
v_call: TRBV28
clone_size: once
d_call: .
cdr3_aa: CASRIRGTRIPNTGELFF
cdr3_nt: TGTGCCAGCAGAATTCGGGGGACGAGGATTCCGAACACCGGGGAGCTGTTTTTT

j_call: TRBJ2-5
v_call: TRBV2
clone_size: once
d_call: .
cdr3_aa: CASRWGQGRETQYF
cdr3_nt: TGTGCCAGCAGATGGGGGCAGGGGCGTGAGACCCAGTACTTC

j_call: TRBJ2-5
v_call: TRBV6-1
clone_size: many
d_call: .
cdr3_aa: CASSFGGTVLETQYF
cdr3_nt: TGTGCCAGCAGTTTCGGCGGGACAGTTTTAGAGACCCAGTACTTC

j_call: TRBJ1-2
v_call: TRBV6-1
clone_size: many
d_call: .
cdr3_aa: CASRVKGVNYGYTF
cdr3_nt: TGTGCCAGCCGGGTTAAAGGGGTGAACTATGGCTACACCTTC

j_call: TRBJ2-5
v_call: TRBV7-9
clone_size: .
d_call: .
cdr3_aa: CASRGPYQETQYF
cdr3_nt: TGTGCCAGCAGGGGCCCTTACCAAGAGACCCAGTACTTC

j_call: TRBJ1-1
v_call: TRBV19
clone_size: .
d_call: .
cdr3_aa: CASSTMDRNTEAFF
cdr3_nt: TGTGCCAGTAGTACTATGGACAGGAACACTGAAGCTTTCTTT

j_call: TRBJ2-7
v_call: TRBV6-1
clone_size: .
d_call: .
cdr3_aa: CASSEIWADYEQYF
cdr3_nt: TGTGCCAGCAGTGAAATCTGGGCAGACTACGAGCAGTACTTC

j_call: TRBJ1-1
v_call: TRBV15
clone_size: .
d_call: .
cdr3_aa: CATSIRRNTEAFF
cdr3_nt: TGTGCCACCAGCATTCGAAGGAACACTGAAGCTTTCTTT

j_call: TRBJ2-7
v_call: TRBV18
clone_size: .
d_call: TRBD2
cdr3_aa: CASKLAGPTYEQYF
cdr3_nt: TGTGCCAGTAAACTAGCGGGACCAACCTACGAGCAGTACTTC

j_call: TRBJ2-3
v_call: TRBV10-1
clone_size: many
d_call: .
cdr3_aa: CASSESRAGTDTQYF
cdr3_nt: TGCGCCAGCAGTGAGTCTAGAGCGGGCACAGATACGCAGTATTTT